The 4 T cell receptor beta chains given below trace back to one sample, sequenced in a study of T-cell memory formation after mild COVID-19 (TCRdb year 2021). The library was produced with 5' RACE. Instrument on record: Illumina NovaSeq 6000. TCRdb reanalyzed the raw reads on its own, using fastp at Q25 for trimming and MiXCR for clone calling, and kept in-frame beta chains. One record per CDR3 amino acid sequence lists the most common genes and DNA. The table for this sample lists under 300,000 distinct CDR3 sequences; about 16% of them were counted only once. About a fifth of the sample is taken by the ten largest. Sequencing was done on a sample of PBMCs or a T cell subset sorted from them (not recorded which). The receptors were gathered from a man aged 18 to 35 who had mild COVID-19 (a few samples of this study predate the infection). The sample titles of this study are shuffled in the database, so cell type and time point are left out; the donor was told from shared clones.

The chain employs TRBV4-2 and TRBJ2-2, with 12 bases matching TRBD2. Unmatched junction bases numbered 11, after V lost 5 bases and J lost 7 bases. Germline CDR1 LGHNA, CDR2 YNFKEQ. The length of the CDR3 is 17 residues. Here the CDR3 reads CASSVGLAGGLDGELFF. CDR3 bases: TGTGCCAGCAGCGTGGGGCTAGCGGGGGGGCTGGACGGGGAGCTGTTTTTT.

This chain uses TRBV12-3 or TRBV12-4 with TRBJ2-3, with 11 bases that match TRBD2. Germline trimming cut 8 bases from V and 6 bases from J; bases unmatched to any gene: 4. The CDR3 spans 13 residues. The DNA for the CDR3 is TGTGCCAGCCGGGCTAGCGGGGGGGATACGCAGTATTTT. It encodes CASRASGGDTQYF.

This chain's CDR3 is CASSLMRQPDTQYF. The CDR3 DNA sequence: TGTGCCAGCAGCTTAATGAGACAACCGGATACGCAGTATTTT. The chain joins TRBV7-3 to TRBJ2-3; no reliable D call. The CDR3 is made up of 14 amino acids. V was clipped by 1 base and J by 6 bases, with 11 bases between them. Germline V lookup: CDR1 SGHTA, CDR2 FQGTGA.

This clonotype occurred a few times. This chain joins TRBV6-5 and TRBJ2-7; D is perhaps TRBD1 (6 bases). V lost 3 bases to trimming and J lost 4 bases, with 13 bases between them. Germline assignment: CDR1 MNHEY and CDR2 SVGAGI. This CDR3 contains 14 residues. CDR3 loop: CASSYGGPGYEQYV. The CDR3 nucleotides read TGTGCCAGCAGTTATGGGGGCCCCGGTTACGAGCAGTACGTC.